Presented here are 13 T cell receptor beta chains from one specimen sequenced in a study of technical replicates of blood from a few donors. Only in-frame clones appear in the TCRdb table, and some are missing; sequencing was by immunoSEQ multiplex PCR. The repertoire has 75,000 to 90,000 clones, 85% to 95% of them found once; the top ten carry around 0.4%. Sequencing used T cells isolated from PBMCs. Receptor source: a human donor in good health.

CDR3 nucleotide sequence: TGTGCCAGCAGCCCCGGGACAGGGGGCGTAAACATTCAGTACTTC. Encoded protein: CASSPGTGGVNIQYF. V gene TRBV14 combines with J gene TRBJ2-4; TRBD1 matches at 12 bases. The V gene end was trimmed by 4 bases and the J gene end by 6 bases; junction bases not matched to a gene: 4. The CDR3 totals 15 residues. Germline V gene data show CDR1 as SGHDN and CDR2 as FVKESK.

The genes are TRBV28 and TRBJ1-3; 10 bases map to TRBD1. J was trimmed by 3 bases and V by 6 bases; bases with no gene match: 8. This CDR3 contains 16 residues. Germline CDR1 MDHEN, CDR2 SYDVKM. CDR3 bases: TGTGCCAGCAGCACCGGCTGGACAGGGGGTGGAAACACCATATATTTT. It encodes CASSTGWTGGGNTIYF.

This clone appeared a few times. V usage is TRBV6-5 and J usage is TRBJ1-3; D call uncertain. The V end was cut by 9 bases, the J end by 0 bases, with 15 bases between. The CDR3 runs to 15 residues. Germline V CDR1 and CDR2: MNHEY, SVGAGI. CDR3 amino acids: CASHRGGFSGNTIYF. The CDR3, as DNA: TGTGCCAGTCACCGCGGAGGGTTCTCTGGAAACACCATATATTTT.

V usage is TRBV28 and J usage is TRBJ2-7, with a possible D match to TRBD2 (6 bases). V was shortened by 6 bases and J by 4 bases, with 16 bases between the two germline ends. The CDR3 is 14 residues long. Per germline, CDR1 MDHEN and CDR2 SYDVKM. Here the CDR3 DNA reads TGTGCCAGCAGCGGAGGGCCTCTATTGTACGAGCAGTACTTC. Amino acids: CASSGGPLLYEQYF.

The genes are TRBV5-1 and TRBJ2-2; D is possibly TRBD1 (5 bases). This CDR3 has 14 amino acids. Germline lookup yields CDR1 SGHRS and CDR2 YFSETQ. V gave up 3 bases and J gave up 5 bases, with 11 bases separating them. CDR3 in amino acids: CASSSPSGTGELFF. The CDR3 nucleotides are TGCGCCAGCAGCTCACCATCAGGGACCGGGGAGCTGTTTTTT.

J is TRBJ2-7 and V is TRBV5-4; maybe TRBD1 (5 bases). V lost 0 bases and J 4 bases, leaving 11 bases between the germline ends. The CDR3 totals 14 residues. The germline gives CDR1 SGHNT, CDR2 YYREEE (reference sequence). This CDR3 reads CASSLGTLYYEQYF. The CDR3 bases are TGTGCCAGCAGCTTGGGGACACTATATTACGAGCAGTACTTC.

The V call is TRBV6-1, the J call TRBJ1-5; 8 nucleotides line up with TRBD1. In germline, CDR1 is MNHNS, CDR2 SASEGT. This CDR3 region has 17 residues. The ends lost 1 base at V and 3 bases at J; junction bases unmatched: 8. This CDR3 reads CASSEGAVTGVNQPQHF. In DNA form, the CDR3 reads TGTGCCAGCAGTGAAGGAGCGGTGACAGGGGTCAATCAGCCCCAGCATTTT.

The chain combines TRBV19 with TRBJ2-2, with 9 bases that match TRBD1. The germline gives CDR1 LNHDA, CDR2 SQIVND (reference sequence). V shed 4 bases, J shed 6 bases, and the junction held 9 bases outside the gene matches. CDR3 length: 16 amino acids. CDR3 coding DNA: TGTGCCAGTAGTAGTCACAGGGGGCGATTTGCCGGGGAGCTGTTTTTT. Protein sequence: CASSSHRGRFAGELFF.

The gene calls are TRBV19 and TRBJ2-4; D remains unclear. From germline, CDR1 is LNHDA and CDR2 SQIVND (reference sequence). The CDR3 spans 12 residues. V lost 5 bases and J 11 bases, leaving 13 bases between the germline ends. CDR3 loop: CASSPNLPVQYF. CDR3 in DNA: TGTGCCAGTAGTCCTAACCTACCCGTTCAGTACTTC.

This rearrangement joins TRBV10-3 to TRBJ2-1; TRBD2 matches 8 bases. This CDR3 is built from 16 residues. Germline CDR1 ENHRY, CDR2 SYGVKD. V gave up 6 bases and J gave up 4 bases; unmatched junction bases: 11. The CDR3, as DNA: TGTGCCATCAGCCCCCTGAGCGGGAGTGAGTACAATGAGCAGTTCTTC. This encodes CAISPLSGSEYNEQFF.

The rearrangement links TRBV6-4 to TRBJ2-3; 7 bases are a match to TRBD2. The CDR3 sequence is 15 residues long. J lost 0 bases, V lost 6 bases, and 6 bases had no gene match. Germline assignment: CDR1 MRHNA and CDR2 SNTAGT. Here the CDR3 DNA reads TGTGCCAGCAGCAATAGCGGGTTTAGCACAGATACGCAGTATTTT. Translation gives CASSNSGFSTDTQYF.

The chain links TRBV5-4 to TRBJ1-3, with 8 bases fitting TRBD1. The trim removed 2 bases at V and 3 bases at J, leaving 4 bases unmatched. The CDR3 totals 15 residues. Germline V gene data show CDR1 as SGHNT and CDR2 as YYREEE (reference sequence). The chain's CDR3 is CASSLGQGVGNTIYF. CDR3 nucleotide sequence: TGTGCCAGCAGCTTAGGACAGGGAGTTGGAAACACCATATATTTT. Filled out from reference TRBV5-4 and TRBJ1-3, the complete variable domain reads ETGVTQSPTHLIKTRGQQVTLRCSSQSGHNTVSWYQQALGQGPQFIFQYYREEENGRGNFPPRFSGLQFPNYSSELNVNALELDDSALYLCASSLGQGVGNTIYFGEGSWLTVV.

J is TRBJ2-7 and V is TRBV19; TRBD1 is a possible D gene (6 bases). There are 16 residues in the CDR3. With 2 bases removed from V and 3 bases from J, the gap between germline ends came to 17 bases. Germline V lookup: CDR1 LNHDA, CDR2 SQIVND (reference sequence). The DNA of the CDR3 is TGTGCCAGTAGTATAATCCCCGGGACACTACTCTACGAGCAGTACTTC. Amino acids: CASSIIPGTLLYEQYF.